The 4 T cell receptor beta chains below come from one sample, sequenced in a study of T cell changes during pregnancy in multiple sclerosis. Assay used: immunoSEQ multiplex PCR; TCRdb lists only in-frame clones, some missing. This sample has approximately 80,000 clones; about nine tenths occur once, and the top ten carry roughly 3.5%. The source material was PBMCs, sampled in the first trimester of pregnancy. These receptors were collected from a female donor in good health, serving as a control in a pregnancy study. Some clones in this sample may be carry-over from other donors' samples.

The rearrangement joins TRBV4-3 to TRBJ2-7, with D perhaps matching TRBD2 (5 bases). Trimming removed 0 bases at V and 0 bases at J, with 12 bases between. This CDR3 comprises 16 residues. In germline, CDR1 is LGHNA, CDR2 YSLEER. CDR3: CASSQETTTYSYEQYF. The CDR3 DNA is TGCGCCAGCAGCCAAGAAACGACTACCTACTCCTACGAGCAGTACTTC.

This chain joins TRBV28 and TRBJ1-1; D remains unclear. The germline V and J ends were trimmed by 5 bases and 5 bases, with 18 bases remaining between them. The CDR3 spans 15 residues. CDR1 is MDHEN and CDR2 is SYDVKM in the germline V gene. The CDR3 reads CASSPAMGSGTEAFF. CDR3 in DNA: TGTGCCAGCAGTCCAGCGATGGGGAGTGGGACTGAAGCTTTCTTT.

The chain is built from TRBV10-2 and TRBJ2-7, with D uncertain. The germline CDR1 and CDR2 sequences are WSHSY and SAAADI. V was pared by 7 bases and J by 0 bases, with 13 bases between. The length of the CDR3 is 14 residues. The CDR3 sequence: CASTFQTSSYEQYF. As DNA, the CDR3 is TGCGCCAGCACGTTCCAAACAAGCTCCTACGAGCAGTACTTC.

Notes on this clone: It is unclear where the CDR3 begins or ends on the DNA, so no DNA is shown, and the CDR3 is as TCRdb lists it. J is TRBJ2-7 and V is TRBV11-2; the DNA was not compared with TRBD2, the D call given in the table. The CDR3 contains 14 residues when both ends are counted. Germline V CDR1 and CDR2: SGHAT, FQNNGV. The CDR3 spells CASSLTAARGEQYF.